This T cell receptor (beta chain) was identified during a study of identical twins (dated by TCRdb to the mid-2010s). Looking at the study overall: To test whether fetal clonotypes persist, this study deep-sequenced TCR alpha and beta repertoires from monozygotic twins, from unrelated adults of various ages, and from cord blood. To rule out contamination, the twin experiments were replicated at different times with different library preparation protocols. Study-wide conclusions, independent of this receptor: In monozygotic twins, recombination models systematically underestimated out-of-frame TCR alpha sharing, but the models matched the sharing seen between unrelated individuals. Abundant cord blood beta clonotypes had fewer insertions, young adult naive repertoires showed a similar but weaker trend, and memory repertoires showed no such trend. Excess twin sharing in beta out-of-frame sequences was weaker because fewer shared sequences lowered the signal-to-noise ratio. Zero-insertion analyses could be partly confounded by invariant T cells such as MAIT and iNKT, although diverse VJ usage argued against such confounding for most clonotypes. Conclusions relied on cross-sectional statistical analysis, since the same donors could not be followed over many years. Out-of-frame TCR alpha sequences shared between twins showed an excess of low generation-probability sequences compared with coincidental sharing between unrelated individuals.

This clonotype was counted at least ten times. Its antigen specificity is not known. The record has no base qualities; no much larger clone is one base away. Preparation of the library involved 5' RACE. TCRdb records Illumina HiSeq 2000 as the sequencer. A universal primer binding site was introduced by template switching, and a unique molecular identifier was present in the final cDNA, enabling accurate counting of TCR cDNA molecules. Specific primers in the conserved constant-segment region were used to synthesize first-strand cDNA for TCR alpha and beta chains. To control for contamination, each cDNA library was double barcoded with a SMART-Mk sample barcode plus Illumina barcodes. TruSeq adapter sequences along with Illumina sample barcodes were introduced in two successive PCR steps. The Illumina HiSeq platform was used with custom primers to sequence TCR alpha and beta cDNA libraries. On the study's bioinformatics: Raw reads were processed with MiGEC to extract unique molecular identifiers, and MiXCR was used to determine CDR3 positions. Recombination models were inferred per individual with the repgenHMM and IGoR tools using an EM algorithm. The tcR package in R was used for shared clonotype analysis, with sharing normalized by the product of cloneset sizes. To study raw recombination free of thymic and clonal selection effects, out-of-frame nonproductive sequences were analyzed. TCRdb applied fastp at Q25 and MiXCR to the public reads, then kept only in-frame beta chains. CDR3 protein sequences are deduplicated, and each keeps its most common genes and DNA. V and J calls and clone size were set by TCRdb, not the authors. A total of 1.5 million or so distinct CDR3 sequences appear in this sample, 32% of them only once. The ten largest clones add up to approximately 0.25% of the sample.

Every donor in the study was a healthy Caucasian. From the cysteine through the phenylalanine, the CDR3 covers 15 amino acids. CDR3 DNA only is kept here, 45 bases in frame from base 1. Trimming takes 6 bases from V and 5 bases from J, and the germline ends sit 23 bases apart. The germline V gene gives CDR1 as SQVTM and CDR2 as ANQGSEA. Recombination linked TRBV29-1 to TRBJ2-7; TRBD1 is a weak D gene call, 6 bases matching. This clonotype originated in a newborn girl in good health. Sequencing used cord blood. The CDR3 corresponds to CSVVPPGHRIDEQYF. In nucleotide form, the sequence is TGCAGCGTCGTTCCCCCGGGACACCGGATCGACGAGCAGTACTTC.